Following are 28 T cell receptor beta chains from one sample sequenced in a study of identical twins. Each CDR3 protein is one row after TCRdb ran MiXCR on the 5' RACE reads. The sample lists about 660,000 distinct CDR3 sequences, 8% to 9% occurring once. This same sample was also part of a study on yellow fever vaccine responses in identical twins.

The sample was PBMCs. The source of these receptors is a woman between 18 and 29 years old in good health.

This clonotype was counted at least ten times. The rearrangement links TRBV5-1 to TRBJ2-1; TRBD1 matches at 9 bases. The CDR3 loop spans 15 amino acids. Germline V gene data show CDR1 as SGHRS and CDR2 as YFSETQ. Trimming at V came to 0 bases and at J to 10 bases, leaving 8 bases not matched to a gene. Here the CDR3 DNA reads TGCGCCAGCAGCTTGGTTCCGGGACAGGGTAACGAGCAGTTCTTC. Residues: CASSLVPGQGNEQFF. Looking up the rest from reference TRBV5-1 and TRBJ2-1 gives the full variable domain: KAGVTQTPRYLIKTRGQQVTLSCSPISGHRSVSWYQQTPGQGLQFLFEYFSETQRNKGNFPGRFSGRQFSNSRSEMNVSTLELGDSALYLCASSLVPGQGNEQFFGPGTRLTVL.

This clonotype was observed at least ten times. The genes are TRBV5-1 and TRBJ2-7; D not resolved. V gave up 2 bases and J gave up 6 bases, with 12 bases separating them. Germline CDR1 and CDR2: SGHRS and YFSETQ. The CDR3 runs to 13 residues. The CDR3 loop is CASSFSGSVEQYF. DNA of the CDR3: TGCGCCAGCAGCTTCAGTGGATCCGTCGAGCAGTACTTC. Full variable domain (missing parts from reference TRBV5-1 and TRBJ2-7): KAGVTQTPRYLIKTRGQQVTLSCSPISGHRSVSWYQQTPGQGLQFLFEYFSETQRNKGNFPGRFSGRQFSNSRSEMNVSTLELGDSALYLCASSFSGSVEQYFGPGTRLTVT.

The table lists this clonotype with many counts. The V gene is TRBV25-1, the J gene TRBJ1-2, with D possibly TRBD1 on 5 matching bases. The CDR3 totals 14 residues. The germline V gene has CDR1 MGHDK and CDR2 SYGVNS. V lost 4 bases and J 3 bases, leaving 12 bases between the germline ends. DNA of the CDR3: TGTGCCAGCAGTGTTGTGGGGGGTGACTATGGCTACACCTTC. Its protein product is CASSVVGGDYGYTF.

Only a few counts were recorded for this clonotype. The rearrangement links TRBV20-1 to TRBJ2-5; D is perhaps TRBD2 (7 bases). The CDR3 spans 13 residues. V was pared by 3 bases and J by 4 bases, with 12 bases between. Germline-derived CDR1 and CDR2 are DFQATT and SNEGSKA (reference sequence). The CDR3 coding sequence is TGCAGTGCTAGTTATAGGGGGGGAGAGACCCAGTACTTC. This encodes CSASYRGGETQYF.

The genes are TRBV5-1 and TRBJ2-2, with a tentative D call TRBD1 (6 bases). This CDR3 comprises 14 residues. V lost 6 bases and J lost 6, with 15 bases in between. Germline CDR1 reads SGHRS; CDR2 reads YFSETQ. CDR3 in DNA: TGCGCCAGCACCGGCGTACAGGGCGCCGGGGAGCTGTTTTTT. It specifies CASTGVQGAGELFF.

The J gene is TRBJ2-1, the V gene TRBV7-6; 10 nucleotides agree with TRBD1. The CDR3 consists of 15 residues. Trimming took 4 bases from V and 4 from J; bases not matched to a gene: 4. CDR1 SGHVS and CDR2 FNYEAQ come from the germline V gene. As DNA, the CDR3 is TGTGCCAGCAGCTCGGGACAGGGGCTATACAATGAGCAGTTCTTC. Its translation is CASSSGQGLYNEQFF.

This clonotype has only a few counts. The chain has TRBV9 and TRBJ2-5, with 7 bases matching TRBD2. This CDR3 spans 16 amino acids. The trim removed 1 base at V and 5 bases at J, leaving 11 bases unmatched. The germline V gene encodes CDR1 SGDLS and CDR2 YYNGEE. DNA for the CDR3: TGTGCCAGCAGCGTACGGACTCCCGGAGCGGGGGAGACCCAGTACTTC. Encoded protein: CASSVRTPGAGETQYF.

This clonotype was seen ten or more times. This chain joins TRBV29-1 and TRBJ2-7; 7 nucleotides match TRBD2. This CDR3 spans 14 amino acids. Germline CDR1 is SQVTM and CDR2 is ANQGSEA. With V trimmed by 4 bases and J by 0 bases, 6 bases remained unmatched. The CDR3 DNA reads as TGCAGCGTTGTGACTAGCCCGAACTCCTACGAGCAGTACTTC. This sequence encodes CSVVTSPNSYEQYF.

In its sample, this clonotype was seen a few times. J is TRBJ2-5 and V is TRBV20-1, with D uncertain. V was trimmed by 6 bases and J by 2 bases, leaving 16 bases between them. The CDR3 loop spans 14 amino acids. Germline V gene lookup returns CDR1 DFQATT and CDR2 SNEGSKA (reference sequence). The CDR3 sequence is CSAPPSAIQETQYF. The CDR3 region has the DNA TGCAGTGCCCCCCCCTCGGCCATACAAGAGACCCAGTACTTC.

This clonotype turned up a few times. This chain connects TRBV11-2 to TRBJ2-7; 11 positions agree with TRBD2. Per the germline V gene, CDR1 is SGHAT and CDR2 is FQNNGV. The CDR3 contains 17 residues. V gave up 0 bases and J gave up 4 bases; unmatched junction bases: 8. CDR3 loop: CASSLDFVGLAGYEQYF. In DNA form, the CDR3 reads TGTGCCAGCAGCTTAGACTTCGTTGGACTAGCGGGTTACGAGCAGTACTTC.

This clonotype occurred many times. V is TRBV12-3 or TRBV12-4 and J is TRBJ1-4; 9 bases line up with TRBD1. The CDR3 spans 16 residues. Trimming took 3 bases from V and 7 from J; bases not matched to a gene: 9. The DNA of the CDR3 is TGTGCCAGCAGTTTCTTCGGGACAGGGTTACGTGAAAAACTGTTTTTT. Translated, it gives CASSFFGTGLREKLFF.

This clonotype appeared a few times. The CDR3 sequence is CASSYGLGINSYEQYF. In nucleotides, the CDR3 is TGTGCCAGCAGTTACGGTTTGGGGATCAACTCCTACGAGCAGTACTTC. The chain uses TRBV6-5 and TRBJ2-7; D call uncertain. With 2 bases removed from V and 0 bases from J, the gap between germline ends came to 14 bases. Looked up from germline, CDR1 is MNHEY and CDR2 is SVGAGI. The length of the CDR3 is 16 residues.

CDR3 nucleotide sequence: TGTGCCAGCAGTTACTCTGGGCTGGCCTCCAATGAGCAGTTCTTC. Protein product: CASSYSGLASNEQFF. V gene TRBV6-2 or TRBV6-3 combines with J gene TRBJ2-1; D gene uncertain. Germline loops: CDR1 MNHEY, CDR2 SVGEGT. This CDR3 is 15 amino acids long. Trimming removed 0 bases at V and 6 bases at J, with 12 bases between.

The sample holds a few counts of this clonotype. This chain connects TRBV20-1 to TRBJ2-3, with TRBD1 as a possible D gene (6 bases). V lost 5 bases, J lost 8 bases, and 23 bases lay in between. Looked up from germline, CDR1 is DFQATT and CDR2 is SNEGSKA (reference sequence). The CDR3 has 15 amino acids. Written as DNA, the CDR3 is TGCAGTGCTCATTATCGCGGACAGCCCGATGTTACGCAGTATTTT. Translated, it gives CSAHYRGQPDVTQYF.

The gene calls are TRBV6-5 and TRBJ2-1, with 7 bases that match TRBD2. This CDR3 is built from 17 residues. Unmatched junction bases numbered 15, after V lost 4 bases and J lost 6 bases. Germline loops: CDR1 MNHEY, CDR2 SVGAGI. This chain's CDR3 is CASSLGLGQRGRNEQFF. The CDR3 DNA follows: TGTGCCAGCAGTTTAGGACTAGGCCAACGAGGGCGCAATGAGCAGTTCTTC.

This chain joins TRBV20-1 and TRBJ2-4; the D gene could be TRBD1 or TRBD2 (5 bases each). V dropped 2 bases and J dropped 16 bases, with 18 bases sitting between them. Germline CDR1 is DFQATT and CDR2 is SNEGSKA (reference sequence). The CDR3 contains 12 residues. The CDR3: CSARPDLGTAYF. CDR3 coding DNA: TGCAGTGCTAGACCAGACCTAGGGACGGCCTACTTC.

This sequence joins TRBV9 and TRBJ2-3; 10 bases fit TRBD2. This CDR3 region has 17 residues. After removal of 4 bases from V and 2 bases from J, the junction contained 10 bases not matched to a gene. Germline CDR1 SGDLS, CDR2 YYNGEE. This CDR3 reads CASSLYGTSANTDTQYF. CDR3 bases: TGTGCCAGCAGCCTGTACGGGACTAGCGCTAACACAGATACGCAGTATTTT. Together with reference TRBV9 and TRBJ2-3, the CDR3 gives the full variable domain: DSGVTQTPKHLITATGQRVTLRCSPRSGDLSVYWYQQSLDQGLQFLIQYYNGEERAKGNILERFSAQQFPDLHSELNLSSLELGDSALYFCASSLYGTSANTDTQYFGPGTRLTVL.

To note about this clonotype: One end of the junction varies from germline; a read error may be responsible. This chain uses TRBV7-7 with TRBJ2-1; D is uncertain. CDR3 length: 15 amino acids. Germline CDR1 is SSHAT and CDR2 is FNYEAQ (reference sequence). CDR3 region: CASSLAGEAYNEQFF. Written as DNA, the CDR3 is TGTGCTAGCAGCCTGGCAGGAGAAGCGTACAATGAGCAGTTCTTC.

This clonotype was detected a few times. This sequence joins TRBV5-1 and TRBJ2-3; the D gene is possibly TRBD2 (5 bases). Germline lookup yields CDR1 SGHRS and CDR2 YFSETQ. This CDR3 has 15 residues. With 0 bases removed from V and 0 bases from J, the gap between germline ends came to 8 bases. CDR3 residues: CASSLEASSTDTQYF. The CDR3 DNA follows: TGCGCCAGCAGCTTGGAGGCTAGCAGCACAGATACGCAGTATTTT.

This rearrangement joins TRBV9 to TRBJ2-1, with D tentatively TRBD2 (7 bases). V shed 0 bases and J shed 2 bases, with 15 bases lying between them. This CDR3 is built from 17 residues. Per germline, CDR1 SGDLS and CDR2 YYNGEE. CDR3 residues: CASSVASGGPPYNEQFF. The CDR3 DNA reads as TGTGCCAGCAGCGTAGCTTCGGGGGGCCCGCCCTACAATGAGCAGTTCTTC.

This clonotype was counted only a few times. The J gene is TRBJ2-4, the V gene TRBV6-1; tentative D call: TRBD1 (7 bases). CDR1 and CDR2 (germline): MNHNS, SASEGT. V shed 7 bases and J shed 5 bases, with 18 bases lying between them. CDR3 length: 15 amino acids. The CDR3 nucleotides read TGTGCCAGCAACAACTTCAGGGGGGACCAAAACATTCAGTACTTC. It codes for CASNNFRGDQNIQYF.

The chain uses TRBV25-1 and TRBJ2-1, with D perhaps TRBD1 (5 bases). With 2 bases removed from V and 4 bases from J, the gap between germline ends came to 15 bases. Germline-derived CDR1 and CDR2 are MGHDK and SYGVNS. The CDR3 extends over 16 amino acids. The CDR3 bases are TGTGCCAGCAGTGAACCTAGGGGTATGGGATACAATGAGCAGTTCTTC. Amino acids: CASSEPRGMGYNEQFF. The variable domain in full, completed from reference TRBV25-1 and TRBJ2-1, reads EADIYQTPRYLVIGTGKKITLECSQTMGHDKMYWYQQDPGMELHLIHYSYGVNSTEKGDLSSESTVSRIRTEHFPLTLESARPSHTSQYLCASSEPRGMGYNEQFFGPGTRLTVL.

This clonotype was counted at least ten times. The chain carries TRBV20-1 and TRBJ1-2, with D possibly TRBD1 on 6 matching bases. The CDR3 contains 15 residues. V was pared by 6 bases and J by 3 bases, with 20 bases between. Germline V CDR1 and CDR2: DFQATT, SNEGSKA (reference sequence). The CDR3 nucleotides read TGCAGTGCCCCTACAATTAGGGGGACCCACTATGGCTACACCTTC. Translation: CSAPTIRGTHYGYTF.

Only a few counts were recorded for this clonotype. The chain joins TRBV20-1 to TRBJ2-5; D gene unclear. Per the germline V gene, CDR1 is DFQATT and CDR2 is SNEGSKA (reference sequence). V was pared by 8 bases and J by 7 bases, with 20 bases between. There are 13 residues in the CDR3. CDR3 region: CSSGPNPLGTQYF. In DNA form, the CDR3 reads TGCAGTAGTGGACCAAACCCACTTGGGACCCAGTACTTC.

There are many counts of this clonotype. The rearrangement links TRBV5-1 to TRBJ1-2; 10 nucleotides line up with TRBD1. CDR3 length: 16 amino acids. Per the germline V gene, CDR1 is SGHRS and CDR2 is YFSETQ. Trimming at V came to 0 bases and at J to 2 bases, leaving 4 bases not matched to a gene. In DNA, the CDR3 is TGCGCCAGCAGCTTGGGACAGGGGGCTGTAAACTATGGCTACACCTTC. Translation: CASSLGQGAVNYGYTF.

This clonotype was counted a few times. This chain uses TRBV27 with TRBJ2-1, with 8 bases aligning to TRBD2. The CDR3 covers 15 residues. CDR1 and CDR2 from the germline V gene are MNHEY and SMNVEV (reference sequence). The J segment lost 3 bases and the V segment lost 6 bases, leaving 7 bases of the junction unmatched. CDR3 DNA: TGTGCCAGCAGCGTCCGGGAGGGGATCTACAATGAGCAGTTCTTC. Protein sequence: CASSVREGIYNEQFF.

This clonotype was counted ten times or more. The CDR3, as DNA: TGTGCCAGCACGGCTAGCGGAAGCTCCTACGAGCAGTACTTC. Translated: CASTASGSSYEQYF. This chain uses TRBV6-2 or TRBV6-3 with TRBJ2-7, with TRBD2 identical over 7 bases. The CDR3 spans 14 residues. V was clipped by 7 bases and J by 0 bases; unmatched bases: 6. Germline values: CDR1 MNHEY, CDR2 SVGEGT.

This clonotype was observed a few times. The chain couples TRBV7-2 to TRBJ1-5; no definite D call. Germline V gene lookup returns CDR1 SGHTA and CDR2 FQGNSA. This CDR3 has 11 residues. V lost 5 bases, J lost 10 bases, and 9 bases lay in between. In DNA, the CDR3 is TGTGCCAGCAGCCACTCGGGCCCCCAGCATTTT. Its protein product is CASSHSGPQHF.